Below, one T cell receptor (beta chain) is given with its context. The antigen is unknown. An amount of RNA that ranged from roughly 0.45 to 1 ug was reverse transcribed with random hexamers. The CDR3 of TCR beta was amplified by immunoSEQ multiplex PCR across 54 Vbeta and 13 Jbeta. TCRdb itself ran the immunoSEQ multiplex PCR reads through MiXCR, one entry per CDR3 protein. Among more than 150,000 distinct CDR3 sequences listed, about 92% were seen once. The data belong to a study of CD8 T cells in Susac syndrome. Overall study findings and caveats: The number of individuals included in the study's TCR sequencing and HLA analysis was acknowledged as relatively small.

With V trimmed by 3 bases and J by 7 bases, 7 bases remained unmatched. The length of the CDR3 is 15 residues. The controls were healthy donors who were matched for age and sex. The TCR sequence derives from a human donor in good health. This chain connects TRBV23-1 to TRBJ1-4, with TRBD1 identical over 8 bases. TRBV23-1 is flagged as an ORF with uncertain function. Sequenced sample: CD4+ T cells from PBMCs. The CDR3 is CASSHQQGGSEKLFF. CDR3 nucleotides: TGCGCCAGCAGTCACCAACAGGGGGGAAGTGAAAAACTGTTTTTT.